These T cell receptor beta chains were read from a single sample in a study of shared clonotypes between healthy human individuals. Here immunoSEQ multiplex PCR was the method, and the copy in TCRdb shows in-frame clones only, minus some. The sample has roughly 1,800,000 clones, just under 95% seen once. The sample taken for sequencing was naive CD8+ T cells sorted from blood. All receptors derive from a young man in good health. Each CDR3 is given with its conserved first and last residue. The D gene is left open where the match is weak. Some rows have no size entry. The others give once, few or many, or a class for an expanded clone.

V gene	clone size	J gene	D gene	CDR3 protein	CDR3 DNA
TRBV4-3	-	TRBJ2-3	TRBD2	CASSQGLADSTDTQYF	TGCGCCAGCAGCCAGGGACTAGCGGATAGCACAGATACGCAGTATTTT
TRBV9	-	TRBJ2-5	-	CASSVVSDFQETQYF	TGTGCCAGCAGCGTAGTCAGTGACTTCCAAGAGACCCAGTACTTC
TRBV9	-	TRBJ2-5	TRBD2	CASSVEASGSWETQYF	TGTGCCAGCAGCGTAGAGGCTAGCGGGAGCTGGGAGACCCAGTACTTC
TRBV5-5	-	TRBJ2-2	TRBD1	CASSTRQGPGELFF	TGTGCCAGCAGCACTAGACAGGGGCCCGGGGAGCTGTTTTTT
TRBV5-1	once	TRBJ2-1	TRBD2	CASSLVAGGLNEQFF	TGCGCCAGCAGCTTGGTAGCGGGGGGGCTGAATGAGCAGTTCTTC
TRBV2	once	TRBJ2-3	-	CASSGDTQYF	TGTGCCAGCAGCGGGGATACGCAGTATTTT
TRBV9	once	TRBJ2-3	TRBD2	CASSVGGLAVITDTQYF	TGTGCCAGCAGCGTAGGGGGACTAGCGGTTATCACAGATACGCAGTATTTT
TRBV27	-	TRBJ2-1	-	CASSTWAETVPVSYNEQFF	TGTGCCAGCAGTACCTGGGCTGAGACAGTACCGGTCTCCTACAATGAGCAGTTCTTC
TRBV29-1	-	TRBJ1-1	-	CSVLGGAVTEAFF	TGCAGCGTCCTGGGAGGGGCGGTCACTGAAGCTTTCTTT
TRBV19	-	TRBJ2-7	-	CASTLDGETYEQYF	TGTGCCAGTACTCTCGATGGGGAGACCTACGAGCAGTACTTC
TRBV5-1	few	TRBJ1-2	-	CASSFSGHGYTF	TGCGCCAGCAGCTTTTCGGGGCATGGCTACACCTTC
TRBV7-2	-	TRBJ2-3	TRBD2	CASSPDSGSGPDTQYF	TGTGCCAGCAGCCCCGATAGCGGGAGTGGCCCAGATACGCAGTATTTT
TRBV28	-	TRBJ2-3	-	CASSLGAGYSTDTQYF	TGTGCCAGCAGTTTAGGGGCGGGGTATAGCACAGATACGCAGTATTTT
TRBV6-6	-	TRBJ2-7	-	CASSYSGEDYEQYF	TGTGCCAGCAGTTACTCGGGGGAGGACTACGAGCAGTACTTC
TRBV6-1	once	TRBJ1-5	-	CASSMGAVGNQPQHF	TGTGCCAGCAGTATGGGGGCGGTAGGCAATCAGCCCCAGCATTTT
TRBV4-2	-	TRBJ2-2	TRBD2	CASSQELAGTGELFF	TGTGCCAGCAGCCAAGAGCTAGCGGGCACCGGGGAGCTGTTTTTT
TRBV5-8	-	TRBJ1-1	TRBD1	CASSLAPQGANTEAFF	TGTGCCAGCAGCTTGGCACCGCAGGGGGCGAACACTGAAGCTTTCTTT
TRBV11-2	-	TRBJ2-1	TRBD2	CASSRGAGGNNEQFF	TGTGCCAGCAGCCGAGGGGCGGGAGGGAACAATGAGCAGTTCTTC
TRBV6-6	-	TRBJ1-2	-	CASSTFVRDNGYTF	TGTGCCAGCAGTACCTTTGTAAGGGATAATGGCTACACCTTC
TRBV5-1	-	TRBJ2-7	-	CASSTTGNYEQYF	TGCGCCAGCTCCACCACAGGAAACTACGAGCAGTACTTC
TRBV7-9	-	TRBJ2-7	-	CASSLSGSIWAYEQYF	TGTGCCAGCAGCTTATCGGGCTCCATTTGGGCCTACGAGCAGTACTTC
TRBV10-3	-	TRBJ2-3	-	CAISESAGLTDTQYF	TGTGCCATCAGTGAGTCAGCAGGACTCACAGATACGCAGTATTTT
TRBV28	-	TRBJ2-7	-	CASSFTDPYEQYF	TGTGCCAGCAGTTTCACAGACCCCTACGAGCAGTACTTC
TRBV30	-	TRBJ2-1	-	CAWSYQQEQFF	TGTGCCTGGAGTTATCAGCAGGAGCAGTTCTTC
TRBV2	-	TRBJ2-7	TRBD1	CASSKGQGYEQYF	TGTGCCAGCAGTAAGGGACAGGGTTACGAGCAGTACTTC
TRBV4-1	-	TRBJ2-7	-	CASSQGPGTYEQYF	TGCGCCAGCAGCCAAGGTCCGGGCACCTACGAGCAGTACTTC
TRBV7-2	-	TRBJ2-7	TRBD2	CASSLELAGAFYEQYF	TGTGCCAGCAGCTTGGAACTAGCGGGGGCCTTCTACGAGCAGTACTTC
TRBV7-6	-	TRBJ2-1	TRBD2	CASSLGGGILYNEQFF	TGTGCCAGCAGCTTAGGCGGGGGGATCCTATACAATGAGCAGTTCTTC
TRBV9	-	TRBJ1-2	TRBD1	CASSAPPGQGTPNYGYTF	TGTGCCAGCAGCGCCCCTCCGGGACAGGGGACTCCTAACTATGGCTACACCTTC
TRBV5-4	-	TRBJ2-7	-	CASSFGRYYEQYF	TGTGCCAGCAGCTTCGGACGGTACTACGAGCAGTACTTC
TRBV27	-	TRBJ2-3	TRBD2	CASSPPAGEDTQYF	TGTGCCAGCAGTCCCCCAGCGGGAGAGGATACGCAGTATTTT
TRBV6-1	-	TRBJ2-7	-	CASSERIYEQYF	TGTGCCAGCAGTGAACGGATATACGAGCAGTACTTC
TRBV25-1	once	TRBJ2-7	-	CASSTGQVYEQYF	TGTGCCAGCAGTACGGGACAAGTCTACGAGCAGTACTTC
TRBV10-1	-	TRBJ2-4	-	CASSESSGTENIQYF	TGCGCCAGCAGTGAGTCGTCGGGAACGGAGAACATTCAGTACTTC
TRBV5-4	-	TRBJ2-5	-	CASSLKGPVETQYF	TGTGCCAGCAGCTTAAAAGGGCCCGTGGAGACCCAGTACTTC
TRBV27	-	TRBJ1-6	-	CASSFDPDSYNSPLHF	TGTGCCAGCAGTTTCGACCCCGACTCCTATAATTCACCCCTCCACTTT
TRBV7-9	-	TRBJ2-3	-	CASSPDAGPDTQYF	TGTGCCAGCAGCCCTGACGCGGGACCAGATACGCAGTATTTT
TRBV5-6	-	TRBJ2-4	-	CASSLMGLAKNIQYF	TGTGCCAGCAGCTTGATGGGACTAGCCAAAAACATTCAGTACTTC
TRBV4-3	-	TRBJ2-2	-	CASSQAPILFGSGDTGELFF	TGCGCCAGCAGCCAGGCGCCCATCTTATTCGGGAGTGGGGACACCGGGGAGCTGTTTTTT
TRBV27	-	TRBJ2-7	-	CASTLAAGTSYEQYF	TGTGCCAGCACTCTCGCGGCAGGGACCTCCTACGAGCAGTACTTC
TRBV28	-	TRBJ2-7	-	CASRQDSYYEQYF	TGTGCCAGCAGACAAGACAGTTACTACGAGCAGTACTTC
TRBV5-8	-	TRBJ2-7	-	CASSSRGRGYEQYF	TGTGCCAGCAGCTCGAGGGGCAGGGGCTACGAGCAGTACTTC
TRBV29-1	-	TRBJ1-1	TRBD1	CSVHSRAEGQALIYEAFF	TGCAGCGTTCACTCGCGGGCTGAAGGACAGGCTTTGATTTATGAAGCTTTCTTT